These 29 T cell receptor beta chains were sequenced from one sample in a study of blood T cell repertoires in COVID-19. Assay: immunoSEQ multiplex PCR; the TCRdb copy retains only in-frame clones and omits some. Of 100,000 to 150,000 clones listed, around 89% were seen once; the top ten hold more than 3.5%. Sequenced: peripheral blood. The receptor source for this set is a man between 60 and 75 years old with COVID-19, enrolled during active disease.

On this clone: Its ends do not fully match the called genes, so a read error is possible. The chain couples TRBV5-1 to TRBJ1-1; 7 nucleotides line up with TRBD1. The CDR3 is made up of 15 amino acids. From germline, CDR1 is SGHRS and CDR2 YFSETQ. For the CDR3, the DNA is TGCGCCAGCAGCGTGTCTACAGGGGTGAAAACTGAAGCTTTCTTT. Its translation: CASSVSTGVKTEAFF. The variable domain in full, with the rest retrieved from reference TRBV5-1 and TRBJ1-1, is KAGVTQTPRYLIKTRGQQVTLSCSPISGHRSVSWYQQTPGQGLQFLFEYFSETQRNKGNFPGRFSGRQFSNSRSEMNVSTLELGDSALYLCASSVSTGVKTEAFFGQGTRLTVV.

The chain is built from TRBV2 and TRBJ1-2, with TRBD1 matching 11 bases. The CDR3 covers 15 residues. Germline V gene data show CDR1 as SNHLY and CDR2 as FYNNEI. Unmatched junction bases numbered 3, after V lost 3 bases and J lost 3 bases. The CDR3 loop reads CASSEGTGGYYGYTF. CDR3 DNA sequence: TGTGCCAGCAGTGAGGGGACAGGGGGGTACTATGGCTACACCTTC.

The chain links TRBV29-1 to TRBJ1-2; 8 bases agree with TRBD1. Germline values: CDR1 SQVTM, CDR2 ANQGSEA. The J segment lost 4 bases and the V segment lost 6 bases, leaving 10 bases of the junction unmatched. The CDR3 length is 14 residues. CDR3 sequence reads: CSVTDQGAGYGYTF. The CDR3 bases are TGCAGCGTGACCGATCAGGGGGCGGGCTATGGCTACACCTTC.

Here the CDR3 reads CASSDQTGRALSSLHF. DNA for the CDR3: TGTGCCAGCAGCGACCAGACAGGACGAGCCTTATCGTCCCTCCACTTT. The V and J genes are TRBV9 and TRBJ1-6; TRBD1 might be the D (6 bases). The CDR3 length is 16 residues. Germline CDR1 and CDR2: SGDLS and YYNGEE. V was trimmed by 3 bases and J by 14 bases, leaving 24 bases between them.

The chain couples TRBV7-8 to TRBJ1-1, with 7 bases aligning to TRBD1. CDR1 is SGHVS and CDR2 is FQNEAQ in the germline V gene. This CDR3 is 13 amino acids long. After removal of 5 bases from V and 4 bases from J, the junction contained 4 bases not matched to a gene. CDR3 coding DNA: TGTGCCAGCAGCCTACAGGGGCCCACTGAAGCTTTCTTT. Protein product: CASSLQGPTEAFF.

The chain carries TRBV9 and TRBJ1-6; D unresolved. V lost 0 bases and J 0 bases, leaving 13 bases between the germline ends. This CDR3 has 18 amino acids. Germline V gives CDR1 SGDLS, CDR2 YYNGEE. The CDR3 region has the DNA TGTGCCAGCAGCGTAGGGGAGTATCGGAGCTCCTATAATTCACCCCTCCACTTT. Protein: CASSVGEYRSSYNSPLHF.

This clone has a count of ten or more. V gene TRBV7-2 combines with J gene TRBJ2-7; D perhaps matches TRBD2 (6 bases). Germline V CDR1 and CDR2: SGHTA, FQGNSA. Trimming cost V 5 bases and J 12 bases, with 14 bases left between them. The CDR3 length is 11 residues. This CDR3 reads CASSVRREMYF. The CDR3, as DNA: TGTGCCAGCAGCGTCAGGAGGGAAATGTACTTC.

This chain links TRBV4-1 with TRBJ2-7; D may be TRBD2 (7 bases). With 2 bases removed from V and 5 bases from J, the gap between germline ends came to 22 bases. In germline, CDR1 is MGHRA, CDR2 YSYEKL. The CDR3 has 17 amino acids. In DNA, the CDR3 is TGCGCCAGCAGCCAAACGAACGGGGGGCCTTCGGAAGACGAGCAGTACTTC. Translation: CASSQTNGGPSEDEQYF.

This clone has a single count. The genes are TRBV6-5 and TRBJ1-1, with D tentatively TRBD1 (6 bases). Germline values: CDR1 MNHEY, CDR2 SVGAGI. The CDR3 is made up of 14 amino acids. Trimming stripped 6 bases from V and 5 bases from J, with 16 bases between. The CDR3, as DNA: TGTGCCAGCAGGCCAGGGGTGGGCGGAACTGAAGCTTTCTTT. Its protein is CASRPGVGGTEAFF.

The chain has TRBV14 and TRBJ2-7; TRBD1 agrees at 11 bases. The V segment lost 1 base and the J segment 6 bases; nucleotides outside the gene matches: 2. CDR1 SGHDN and CDR2 FVKESK come from the germline V gene. The CDR3 extends over 14 amino acids. CDR3 residues: CASSQAGTGGEQYF. In DNA, the CDR3 is TGTGCCAGCAGCCAAGCCGGGACAGGGGGCGAGCAGTACTTC.

This clone occurred a few times. This rearrangement joins TRBV3-1 (or the pseudogene TRBV3-2) to TRBJ1-2, with 7 bases that match TRBD1. This CDR3 comprises 12 residues. Germline V gives CDR1 LGHDT, CDR2 YNNKEL (reference sequence). V was clipped by 5 bases and J by 8 bases; unmatched bases: 5. CDR3 loop: CASSLGQLGYTF. The CDR3 bases are TGTGCCAGCAGCTTGGGACAGCTAGGCTACACCTTC.

On this clone: In the same sample, other DNA sequences code for this CDR3. The chain employs TRBV19 and TRBJ2-3; TRBD2 matches 7 bases. The germline CDR1 and CDR2 sequences are LNHDA and SQIVND (reference sequence). The CDR3 length is 14 residues. V was clipped by 5 bases and J by 1 base; unmatched bases: 3. For the CDR3, the DNA is TGTGCCAGTAGTTCCAGCGGGGGCACAGATACGCAGTATTTT. It yields the protein CASSSSGGTDTQYF.

The V gene is TRBV19, the J gene TRBJ2-3; 15 positions match TRBD2. The CDR3 sequence is 15 residues long. CDR1 LNHDA and CDR2 SQIVND come from the germline V gene (reference sequence). Trimming removed 6 bases from V and 5 bases from J; junction bases left unmatched: 3. The chain's CDR3 is CASRGLAGGLDTQYF. In nucleotides, the CDR3 is TGTGCCAGTAGGGGACTAGCGGGGGGATTAGATACGCAGTATTTT.

The rearrangement joins TRBV18 to TRBJ1-3; D not certain. The germline gives CDR1 KGHSH, CDR2 LQKENI. Trimming left V 3 bases short and J 3 bases short, with 12 bases between. The CDR3 has 15 residues. The chain's CDR3 is CASSPRSVDGNTIYF. The CDR3 DNA reads as TGTGCCAGCTCACCCCGCAGCGTGGATGGAAACACCATATATTTT.

The rearrangement joins TRBV7-9 to TRBJ2-5; TRBD2 might be the D (5 bases). Germline CDR1 and CDR2: SEHNR and FQNEAQ (reference sequence). Between the trimmed V and J ends, which lost 2 bases and 5 bases, there was a span of 9 bases. The CDR3 runs to 13 residues. CDR3 DNA: TGTGCCAGCAGCTTACTAGCTGGGGAGACCCAGTACTTC. Its protein is CASSLLAGETQYF.

The CDR3 spells CATRPGFSSTDTQYF. As DNA, the CDR3 is TGTGCCACCAGACCAGGGTTCTCTAGCACAGATACGCAGTATTTT. This chain connects TRBV15 to TRBJ2-3, with D possibly matching TRBD1 (5 bases). CDR1 LNHNV and CDR2 YYDKDF come from the germline V gene (reference sequence). This CDR3 is built from 15 residues. Trimming took off 6 bases at V and 0 bases at J, with 13 bases between the two ends.

This clone was recorded only once. The chain recombines TRBV7-8 with TRBJ1-5; D gene uncertain. This CDR3 has 15 residues. Germline CDR1 is SGHVS and CDR2 is FQNEAQ. The V end lost 2 bases, the J end lost 1 base, and 9 bases lay between the germline ends. The CDR3 DNA follows: TGTGCCAGCAGCTTATCAGGTGTCAGCAATCAGCCCCAGCATTTT. It translates to CASSLSGVSNQPQHF.

This chain uses TRBV6-5 with TRBJ1-6; D ambiguous. The CDR3 consists of 15 residues. V lost 4 bases to trimming and J lost 8 bases, with 15 bases between them. CDR1 is MNHEY, CDR2 SVGAGI, per germline. The CDR3 loop is CASSSWVSRDSPLHF. The DNA of the CDR3 is TGTGCCAGCAGTTCTTGGGTCAGTCGGGATTCACCCCTCCACTTT.

The genes are TRBV7-9 and TRBJ2-2; unclear D gene. Trimming shortened V by 1 base and J by 4 bases, and 10 bases separated the two germline ends. The CDR3 is made up of 15 amino acids. From germline, CDR1 is SEHNR and CDR2 FQNEAQ (reference sequence). CDR3 DNA: TGTGCCAGCAGCTTAGGAAGTACGAGCACCGGGGAGCTGTTTTTT. It encodes CASSLGSTSTGELFF.

About this clone itself: Other DNA sequences of this sample code for an identical CDR3. The chain combines TRBV5-5 with TRBJ1-1; 8 bases match TRBD1. This CDR3 comprises 16 residues. CDR1 is SGHKS and CDR2 is YYEKEE in the germline V gene (reference sequence). J lost 0 bases, V lost 1 base, and 5 bases had no gene match. The CDR3 reads CASSLRTGRLNTEAFF. In DNA, the CDR3 is TGTGCCAGCAGCTTGAGGACAGGGCGGCTGAACACTGAAGCTTTCTTT.

V and J are TRBV7-2 and TRBJ1-2; 7 bases are a match to TRBD1. V lost 1 base to trimming and J lost 2 bases; unmatched junction nucleotides: 7. This CDR3 region has 16 residues. Germline CDR1 is SGHTA and CDR2 is FQGNSA. The CDR3 spells CASSLVGTATNYGYTF. The CDR3 DNA sequence: TGTGCCAGCAGCTTAGTAGGGACAGCCACGAACTATGGCTACACCTTC.

The chain uses TRBV7-8 and TRBJ2-7; 12 positions match TRBD2. The CDR3 contains 15 residues. Per germline, CDR1 SGHVS and CDR2 FQNEAQ. The trim removed 5 bases at V and 2 bases at J, leaving 4 bases unmatched. In DNA, the CDR3 is TGTGCCAGCAGCAAGGGACTAGCGGGCCCCTACGAGCAGTACTTC. This encodes CASSKGLAGPYEQYF.

The J gene is TRBJ1-1, the V gene TRBV5-1; D is undetermined. The CDR3 runs to 14 residues. Germline-derived CDR1 and CDR2 are SGHRS and YFSETQ. V was shortened by 1 base and J by 3 bases, with 10 bases between the two germline ends. The CDR3 sequence: CASSLSGLDTEAFF. In DNA, the CDR3 is TGCGCCAGCAGCTTGTCCGGGTTGGACACTGAAGCTTTCTTT.

The rearrangement links TRBV30 to TRBJ2-1, with 9 nucleotides matching TRBD2. The CDR3 extends over 13 amino acids. V trimming: 8 bases; J trimming: 7 bases; junction bases outside the gene matches: 9. Germline-derived CDR1 and CDR2 are GTSNPN and SVGIG (reference sequence). The CDR3 DNA reads TGTGCCGGGAAGCGGGGGGCGGGAAATGAGCAGTTCTTC. Amino acid sequence: CAGKRGAGNEQFF. The variable domain in full, completed from reference TRBV30 and TRBJ2-1, reads SQTIHQWPATLVQPVGSPLSLECTVEGTSNPNLYWYRQAAGRGLQLLFYSVGIGQISSEVPQNLSASRPQDRQFILSSKKLLLSDSGFYLCAGKRGAGNEQFFGPGTRLTVL.

This chain connects TRBV10-3 to TRBJ2-3; TRBD2 might be the D (5 bases). The CDR3 contains 13 residues. CDR1 and CDR2 from the germline V gene are ENHRY and SYGVKD. The germline V and J ends were trimmed by 4 bases and 2 bases, with 7 bases remaining between them. CDR3 amino acids: CAISVATTDTQYF. The CDR3 region has the DNA TGTGCCATCAGTGTAGCGACCACAGATACGCAGTATTTT.

The V call is TRBV3-1 (or the pseudogene TRBV3-2), the J call TRBJ2-5; no clear D. The V gene's germline CDR1 is LGHDT and CDR2 YNNKEL (reference sequence). Trimming cost V 7 bases and J 3 bases, with 6 bases left between them. This CDR3 region has 11 residues. This CDR3 reads CASKEKETQYF. CDR3 nucleotides: TGTGCCAGCAAAGAGAAAGAGACCCAGTACTTC.

This rearrangement joins TRBV5-8 to TRBJ1-5; 8 bases align to TRBD1. Germline assignment: CDR1 SGHTS and CDR2 YDEGEE. Unmatched junction bases numbered 9, after V lost 3 bases and J lost 4 bases. The CDR3 loop spans 16 amino acids. Here the CDR3 DNA reads TGTGCCAGCAGCTACCGGACAGGGCCAAAAAATCAGCCCCAGCATTTT. It translates to CASSYRTGPKNQPQHF.

This rearrangement joins TRBV2 to TRBJ2-5, with 7 bases lining up with TRBD1. This CDR3 is built from 12 residues. Germline V gene lookup returns CDR1 SNHLY and CDR2 FYNNEI. Trimming took 7 bases from V and 5 from J; bases not matched to a gene: 4. CDR3 DNA: TGTGCCAGCACTGACAGGGTTGAGACCCAGTACTTC. It is translated as CASTDRVETQYF. The whole variable domain, filled in from reference TRBV2 and TRBJ2-5, reads EPEVTQTPSHQVTQMGQEVILRCVPISNHLYFYWYRQILGQKVEFLVSFYNNEISEKSEIFDDQFSVERPDGSNFTLKIRSTKLEDSAMYFCASTDRVETQYFGPGTRLLVL.

In this sample, this clone turned up once. V gene TRBV11-3 combines with J gene TRBJ2-1; TRBD2 agrees at 8 bases. The germline CDR1 and CDR2 sequences are SGHNT and YENEEA. Trimming took 4 bases from V and 2 from J; bases not matched to a gene: 1. The CDR3 totals 14 residues. The CDR3 reads CASSSGLAYNEQFF. As DNA, the CDR3 is TGTGCCAGCAGCTCGGGACTAGCCTACAATGAGCAGTTCTTC.